Sequencing of this T cell receptor beta chain was carried out in a study of blood T cell repertoires in COVID-19. Study summary: Sites across the United States, Italy and Spain contributed samples from acute and convalescent COVID-19. In each case, the material was cDNA or gDNA derived from T cells, B-cell-depleted T cells, or PBMCs.

Original analysis: Amplification from reference gene primers served as the basis for estimated nucleated cell counts. The protocol was immunoSEQ multiplex PCR, while the TCRdb copy is restricted to in-frame clones and leaves out a portion. V and J calls and clone size are those listed in that table; D and trimming were worked out from the DNA. The sample has some 140,000 clones; roughly four fifths are singletons. V lost 1 base to trimming and J lost 2 bases, with 11 bases between them. In germline, CDR1 is SGHTA, CDR2 FQGNSA. This CDR3 has 15 amino acids. This TCR came from a man older than 75 with acute or convalescent COVID-19. The rearrangement uses TRBV7-2 and TRBJ1-1; D gene ambiguous. The sample comprised peripheral blood. DNA of the CDR3: TGTGCCAGCAGCTTAGATGGGAGGTCTAACACTGAAGCTTTCTTT. Its protein product is CASSLDGRSNTEAFF.